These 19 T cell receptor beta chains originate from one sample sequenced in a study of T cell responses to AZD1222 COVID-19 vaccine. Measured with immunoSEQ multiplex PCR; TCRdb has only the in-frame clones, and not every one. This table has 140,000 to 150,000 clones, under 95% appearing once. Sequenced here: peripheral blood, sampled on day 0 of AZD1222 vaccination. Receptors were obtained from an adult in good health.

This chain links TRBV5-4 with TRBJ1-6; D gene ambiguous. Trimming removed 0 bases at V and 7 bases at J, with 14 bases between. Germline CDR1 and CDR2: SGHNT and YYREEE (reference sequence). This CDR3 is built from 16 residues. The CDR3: CASSLGGGVRNSPLHF. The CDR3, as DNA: TGTGCCAGCAGCTTGGGTGGCGGCGTACGGAATTCACCCCTCCACTTT.

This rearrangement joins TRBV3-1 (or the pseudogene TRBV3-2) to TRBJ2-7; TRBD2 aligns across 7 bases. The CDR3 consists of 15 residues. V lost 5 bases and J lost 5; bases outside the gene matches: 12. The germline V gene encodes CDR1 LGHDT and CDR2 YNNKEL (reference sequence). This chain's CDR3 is CASSSLAAAGDEQYF. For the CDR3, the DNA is TGTGCCAGCAGCTCCCTAGCGGCCGCTGGCGACGAGCAGTACTTC.

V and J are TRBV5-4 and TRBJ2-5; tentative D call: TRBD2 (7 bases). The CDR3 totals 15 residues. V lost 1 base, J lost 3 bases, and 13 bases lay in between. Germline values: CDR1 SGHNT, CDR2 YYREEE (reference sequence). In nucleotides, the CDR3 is TGTGCCAGCAGCTTGAGGGGGAGGGCGAAAGAGACCCAGTACTTC. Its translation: CASSLRGRAKETQYF.

The CDR3 spells CASSSLAGSYEQYF. For the CDR3, the DNA is TGCGCCAGCAGCTCACTAGCGGGGTCCTACGAGCAGTACTTC. The J gene is TRBJ2-7, the V gene TRBV5-1; 10 bases fit TRBD2. The CDR3 sequence is 14 residues long. J gave up 1 base and V 3 bases, and 1 base lay outside the gene matches. In germline, CDR1 is SGHRS, CDR2 YFSETQ.

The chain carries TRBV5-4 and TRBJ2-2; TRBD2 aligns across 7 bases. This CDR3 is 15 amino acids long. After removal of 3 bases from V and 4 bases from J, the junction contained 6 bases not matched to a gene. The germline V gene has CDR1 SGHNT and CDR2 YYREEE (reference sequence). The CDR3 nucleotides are TGTGCCAGCAGCTCCCCCGGGGGGAGCACCGGGGAGCTGTTTTTT. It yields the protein CASSSPGGSTGELFF.

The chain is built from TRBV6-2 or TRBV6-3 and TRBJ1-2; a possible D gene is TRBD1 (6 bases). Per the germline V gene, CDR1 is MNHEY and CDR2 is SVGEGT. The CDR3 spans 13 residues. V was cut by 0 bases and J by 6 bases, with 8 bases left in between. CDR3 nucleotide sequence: TGTGCCAGCAGTTACTCTAGACAGGATGGCTACACCTTC. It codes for CASSYSRQDGYTF.

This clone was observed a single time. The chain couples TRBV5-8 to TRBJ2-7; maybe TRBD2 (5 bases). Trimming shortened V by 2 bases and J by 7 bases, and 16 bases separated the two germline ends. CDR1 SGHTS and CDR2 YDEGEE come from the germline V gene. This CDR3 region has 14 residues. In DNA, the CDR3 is TGTGCCAGCAGCTTTATTCGGGGTAGCCCTGAGCAGTACTTC. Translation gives CASSFIRGSPEQYF. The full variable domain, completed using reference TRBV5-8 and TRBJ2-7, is EAGVTQSPTHLIKTRGQQATLRCSPISGHTSVYWYQQALGLGLQFLLWYDEGEERNRGNFPPRFSGRQFPNYSSELNVNALELEDSALYLCASSFIRGSPEQYFGPGTRLTVT.

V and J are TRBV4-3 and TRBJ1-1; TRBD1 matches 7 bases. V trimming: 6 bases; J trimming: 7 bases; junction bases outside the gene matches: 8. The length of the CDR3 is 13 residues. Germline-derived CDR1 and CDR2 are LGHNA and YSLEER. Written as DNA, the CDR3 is TGCGCCAGCAGGACCGGACAGGTCGGTGAAGCTTTCTTT. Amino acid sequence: CASRTGQVGEAFF.

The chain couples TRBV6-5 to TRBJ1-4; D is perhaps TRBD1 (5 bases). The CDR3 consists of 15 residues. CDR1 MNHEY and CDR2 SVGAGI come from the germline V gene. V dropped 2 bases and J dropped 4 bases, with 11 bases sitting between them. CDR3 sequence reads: CASSYVRGNNEKLFF. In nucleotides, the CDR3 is TGTGCCAGCAGTTACGTTCGGGGCAATAATGAAAAACTGTTTTTT.

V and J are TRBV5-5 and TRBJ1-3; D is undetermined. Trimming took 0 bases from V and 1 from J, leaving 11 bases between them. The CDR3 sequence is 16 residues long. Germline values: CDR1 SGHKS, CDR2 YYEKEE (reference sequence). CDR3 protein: CASSLVRRSSGNTIYF. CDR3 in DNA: TGTGCCAGCAGCTTGGTTCGCAGATCGTCTGGAAACACCATATATTTT.

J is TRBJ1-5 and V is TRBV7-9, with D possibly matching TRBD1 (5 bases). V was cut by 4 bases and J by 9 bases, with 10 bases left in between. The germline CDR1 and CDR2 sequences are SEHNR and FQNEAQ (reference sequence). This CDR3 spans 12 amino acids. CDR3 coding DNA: TGTGCCAGCAGCTCAGGGCCACGGCCCCAGCATTTT. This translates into CASSSGPRPQHF.

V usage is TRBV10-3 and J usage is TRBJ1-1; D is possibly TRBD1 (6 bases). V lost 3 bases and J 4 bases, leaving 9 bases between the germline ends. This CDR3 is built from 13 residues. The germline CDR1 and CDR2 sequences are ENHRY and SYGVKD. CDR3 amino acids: CAISEEGVTEAFF. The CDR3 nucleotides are TGTGCCATCAGTGAAGAGGGGGTCACTGAAGCTTTCTTT.

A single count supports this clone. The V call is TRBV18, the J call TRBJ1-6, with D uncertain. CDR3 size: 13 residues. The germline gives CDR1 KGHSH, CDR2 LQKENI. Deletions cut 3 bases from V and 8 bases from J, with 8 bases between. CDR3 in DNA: TGTGCCAGCTCACCGACCGCTGATTCACCCCTCCACTTT. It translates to CASSPTADSPLHF.

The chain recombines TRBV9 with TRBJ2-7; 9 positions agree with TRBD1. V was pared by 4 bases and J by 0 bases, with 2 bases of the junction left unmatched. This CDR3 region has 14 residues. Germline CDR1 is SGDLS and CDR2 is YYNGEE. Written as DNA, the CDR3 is TGTGCCAGCAGCACAGGGGGCCGCTCCTACGAGCAGTACTTC. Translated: CASSTGGRSYEQYF.

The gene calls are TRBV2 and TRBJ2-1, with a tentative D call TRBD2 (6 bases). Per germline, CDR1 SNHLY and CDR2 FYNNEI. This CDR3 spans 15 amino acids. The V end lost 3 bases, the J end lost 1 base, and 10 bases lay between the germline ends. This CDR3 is CASSDGSQSYNEQFF. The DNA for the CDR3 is TGTGCCAGCAGTGACGGGAGTCAGTCCTACAATGAGCAGTTCTTC.

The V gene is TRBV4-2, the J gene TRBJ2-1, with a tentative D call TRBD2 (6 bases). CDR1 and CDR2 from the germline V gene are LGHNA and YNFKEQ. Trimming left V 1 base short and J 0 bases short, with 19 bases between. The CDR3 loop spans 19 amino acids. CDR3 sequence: CASSQGPPPGGRSYNEQFF. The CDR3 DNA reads TGTGCCAGCAGCCAAGGGCCCCCCCCCGGGGGTCGCTCCTACAATGAGCAGTTCTTC.

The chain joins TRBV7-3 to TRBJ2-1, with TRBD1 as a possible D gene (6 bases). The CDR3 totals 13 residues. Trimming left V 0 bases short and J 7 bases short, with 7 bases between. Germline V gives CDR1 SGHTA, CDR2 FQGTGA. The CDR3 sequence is CASSLTRGNEQFF. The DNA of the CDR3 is TGTGCCAGCAGCTTAACCAGGGGAAATGAGCAGTTCTTC.

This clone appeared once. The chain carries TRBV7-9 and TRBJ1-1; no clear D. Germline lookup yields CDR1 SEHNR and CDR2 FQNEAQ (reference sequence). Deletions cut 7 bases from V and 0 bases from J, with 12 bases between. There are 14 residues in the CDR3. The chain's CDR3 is CASIHSTMNTEAFF. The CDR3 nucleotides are TGTGCCAGCATCCACAGCACTATGAACACTGAAGCTTTCTTT. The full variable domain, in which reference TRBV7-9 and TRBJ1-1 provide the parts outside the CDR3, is DTGVSQNPRHKITKRGQNVTFRCDPISEHNRLYWYRQTLGQGPEFLTYFQNEAQLEKSRLLSDRFSAERPKGSFSTLEIQRTEQGDSAMYLCASIHSTMNTEAFFGQGTRLTVV.

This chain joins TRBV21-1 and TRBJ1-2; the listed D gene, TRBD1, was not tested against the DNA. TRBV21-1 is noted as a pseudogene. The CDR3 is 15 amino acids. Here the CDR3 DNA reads TGTGCCAGCAGCCAAAGGGACAGAAGATGCTATGGCTACACCTTC. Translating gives CASSQRDRRCYGYTF.